The following is a TCR beta chain sequence with its context. This clone was seen a handful of times. There is no known antigen for this receptor. Base qualities are not at hand, and no much larger clone is one base apart. This specimen's time point label, per the study, means: cycle 1 day 1 (C1D1), immediately before nivolumab initiation. Relapse after autologous stem cell transplantation had occurred in all trial patients, and cohorts A, B and C were distinguished by prior brentuximab vedotin exposure. A total of around 59 patients with relapsed/refractory classical Hodgkin lymphoma made up the trial cohort, and each patient's best overall response was complete response, partial response or progressive disease. In the multi-cohort phase II CheckMate 205 trial, trial patients received single-agent nivolumab. An independent review committee assessed best overall response using the 2007 International Working Group response criteria. Trial PBMCs were obtained immediately prior to nivolumab initiation (C1D1) and on therapy at cycle 2 day 1 and cycle 4 day 1. Peripheral blood was collected in 8 mL Vacutainer Cell Preparation Tubes, from which PBMCs were isolated by centrifugation and then cryopreserved.

Genomic DNA was isolated using the Qiagen DNeasy kit from unsorted PBMCs as well as from negatively selected CD4+ and CD8+ fractions. Using primers that anneal to V and J segments, immunoSEQ multiplex PCR amplified the TCR beta CDR3 regions. A synthetic immune receptor repertoire was used to minimize amplification bias, and any remaining bias was removed computationally after sequencing. Regarding the original processing steps: Custom Python scripts were used to quantify repertoire diversity as the Shannon entropy index. Unsorted, CD4+ and CD8+ repertoires were analyzed separately, except in combined analyses where CD4+ and CD8+ sequences were merged in silico. Clonal expansion was defined as a frequency increase of at least 2-fold after treatment compared with C1D1, and clones undetected at baseline were assigned a pseudocount of 0.5. Singleton clones were defined as clones with 0 or 1 copy at C1D1, and non-singleton clones were defined as clones with 2 or more copies. Clones expanded in unsorted samples were annotated as CD4+, CD8+ or unknown by matching protein sequences in sorted samples from the same patient. Wilcoxon tests on paired samples were used to test diversity changes from C1D1 to C4D1. Held by TCRdb, this immuneACCESS table contains in-frame sequences only and omits some clones. Under half of the omission traces to an unresolved V gene where checked; the cause of the rest is unknown. Clone size and V and J calls were adopted from that table, with D and trimming inferred from the DNA. In all, the sample holds about 61,000 clones, and more than 80% of those were seen once. The biggest ten clones account for 15% of the sample.

CDR1 and CDR2, per the germline V gene (reference sequence), are SEHNR and FQNEAQ. V and J lose 4 bases and 0 bases, and a span of 4 bases separates them. Spanning cysteine to phenylalanine, the CDR3 consists of 13 amino acids. Just the 39-base CDR3 DNA is kept, in frame starting at base 1. This sample was taken from a study of PD-1 blockade in classical Hodgkin lymphoma (dated by TCRdb to 2020 to 2021). For the study in its entirety: Nivolumab dosing was 3 mg/kg intravenously every 2 weeks, continuing until either disease progression or unacceptable toxicity. The study used TCR beta sequencing and CyTOF to define a peripheral blood immune signature of response to PD-1 blockade in classical Hodgkin lymphoma.

Study-wide findings and limitations: Diversity was lower in patients who began nivolumab less than 1 year after ASCT, so these patients were left out of later analyses to avoid confounding by immune reconstitution. Only a single clinical trial cohort was studied, and what caused the repertoire differences, possibly disease activity or prior therapy, remained undefined. By C4D1, a significant rise was seen in CD4+ TCR diversity but not in CD8+ TCR diversity (p=0.0027 vs p=0.16), and the rise was most apparent among complete responders (p=0.02). Trial patients achieving complete response had baseline diversity similar to newly diagnosed patients, whereas partial responders and progressors had significantly lower diversity. Baseline TCR diversity was reported to be lower in newly diagnosed patients than in healthy donors and to be lower still in relapsed/refractory patients.

The source was peripheral blood mononuclear cells (PBMCs), collected at baseline. The clonotype was recovered from a human donor with classical Hodgkin lymphoma. The sequence joins TRBV7-9 to TRBJ1-3; the D gene is not confidently resolved. The nucleotides read TGTGCCAGCAGCTCGGTCTCTGGAAACACCATATATTTT. This sequence encodes CASSSVSGNTIYF.